Listed below are T cell receptor beta chains from one sample, sequenced in a study of beta chain features in type 1 diabetes. Produced via immunoSEQ multiplex PCR; TCRdb's table is partial and in-frame only. The sample holds around 400,000 clones, roughly 12% seen once. Material: naive CD4+ T cells from blood. The receptors derive from a man between 18 and 35 years old in good health. CDR3s include the opening cysteine and the closing phenylalanine or tryptophan. Each record gives: J gene, CDR3 length, clone size, V gene, D gene, CDR3 DNA, CDR3 protein. A D gene is named only where the DNA matches it firmly. Clone sizes are given selectively: once, few, many, or a class where the clone is expanded.

>TRBJ2-5|11|few|TRBV14|NA
TGTGCCAGCAGCCATGGCGAGACCCAGTACTTC
CASSHGETQYF
>TRBJ1-6|17|few|TRBV4-2|NA
TGTGCCAGCAGCCAACTCCCCGGAGTCGCCTATAATTCACCCCTCCACTTT
CASSQLPGVAYNSPLHF
>TRBJ1-1|15|NA|TRBV9|NA
TGTGCCAGCAGCCCCAGCCGCCGGGAGAGTACTGAAGCTTTCTTT
CASSPSRRESTEAFF
>TRBJ2-7|13|few|TRBV28|TRBD1
TGTGCCAGCAGTCTTGACAGGGTCGGCGAGCAGTACTTC
CASSLDRVGEQYF
>TRBJ2-5|15|NA|TRBV18|NA
TGTGCCAGCTCACCACGGGACGGGAGACAAGAGACCCAGTACTTC
CASSPRDGRQETQYF
>TRBJ1-2|13|few|TRBV18|NA
TGTGCCAGCTCACCAGAAGGGGCCTATGGCTACACCTTC
CASSPEGAYGYTF
>TRBJ2-5|13|NA|TRBV7-3|NA
TGTGCCAGCAGCTTAACTCCTAAAGAGACCCAGTACTTC
CASSLTPKETQYF
>TRBJ1-1|14|few|TRBV5-1|NA
TGCGCCAGCAGCACGGACGGAGGGCACACTGAAGCTTTCTTT
CASSTDGGHTEAFF
>TRBJ2-1|20|NA|TRBV1|NA
TGCACCAGCAGCCAAGATGATCCTAGCGGGAGTAGCGGTTCCTACAATGAGCAGTTCTTC
CTSSQDDPSGSSGSYNEQFF
>TRBJ2-7|14|once|TRBV28|NA
TGTGCCAGCAGTTTATCGGGGGAGACCTACGAGCAGTACTTC
CASSLSGETYEQYF
>TRBJ2-2|12|NA|TRBV30|TRBD2
TGTGCCTGGAGTCGGGGGGGCGGGGAGCTGTTTTTT
CAWSRGGGELFF
>TRBJ2-1|16|few|TRBV5-4|TRBD1
TGTGCCAGCAGCTGGGGGACAGGGAGCTCCTACAATGAGCAGTTCTTC
CASSWGTGSSYNEQFF
>TRBJ1-2|14|few|TRBV4-3|NA
TGCGCCAGCAGCCAAGGGTACAGCAACTATGGCTACACCTTC
CASSQGYSNYGYTF
>TRBJ2-1|15|NA|TRBV6-5|TRBD2
TGTGCCAGCACTTCCACTAGCGGGACCTACAATGAGCAGTTCTTC
CASTSTSGTYNEQFF
>TRBJ1-2|13|NA|TRBV30|TRBD1
TGTGCCTGGAGCCCAACAGGGGCCTATGGCTACACCTTC
CAWSPTGAYGYTF
>TRBJ2-3|15|NA|TRBV7-2|NA
TGTGCCAGCAGCTTAGCGTTGGGAGAAGTAGATACGCAGTATTTT
CASSLALGEVDTQYF
>TRBJ1-1|15|few|TRBV18|NA
TGTGCCAGCTCACCAATGGGGCGAGTGAACACTGAAGCTTTCTTT
CASSPMGRVNTEAFF
>TRBJ2-5|13|NA|TRBV7-9|NA
TGTGCCAGCAGCCCTGACTTCCAAGAGACCCAGTACTTC
CASSPDFQETQYF
>TRBJ2-3|12|NA|TRBV30|NA
TGTGCCTGGGGCCGGGGCACAGATACGCAGTATTTT
CAWGRGTDTQYF
>TRBJ2-3|15|many|TRBV4-3|NA
TGCGCCAGCAGCCGGGTAGTCTCCAGGGGAGATACGCAGTATTTT
CASSRVVSRGDTQYF
>TRBJ2-1|13|few|TRBV7-6|NA
TGTGCCAGCAGCTTAAGTCGGGGCAATGAGCAGTTCTTC
CASSLSRGNEQFF
>TRBJ2-5|15|NA|TRBV5-1|TRBD2
TGCGCCAGCAGCACGGCCTTAGCGGGAGTGGAGACCCAGTACTTC
CASSTALAGVETQYF
>TRBJ2-1|13|NA|TRBV28|NA
TGTGCCAGCAGTTTTAGGGGGGGCGCTGAGCAGTTCTTC
CASSFRGGAEQFF
>TRBJ2-1|14|few|TRBV7-9|NA
TGTGCCAGCAGCTTAGAGCGTGCCTACAATGAGCAGTTCTTC
CASSLERAYNEQFF
>TRBJ1-6|17|NA|TRBV7-2|NA
TGTGCCAGCAGCTCCTGGGCAGGGAGGCTCGTACATTCACCCCTCCACTTT
CASSSWAGRLVHSPLHF
>TRBJ2-2|17|NA|TRBV5-4|TRBD1
TGTGCCAGCAGCGGGGCCGGGACAGGCCTTAACACCGGGGAGCTGTTTTTT
CASSGAGTGLNTGELFF
>TRBJ1-1|16|few|TRBV18|NA
TGTGCCAGCTCACCAGGACATATGAGGAGAGGCACTGAAGCTTTCTTT
CASSPGHMRRGTEAFF
>TRBJ1-5|14|once|TRBV4-2|NA
TGTGCCAGCAGCCAGGGAGGAACGGGTCAGCCCCAGCATTTT
CASSQGGTGQPQHF
>TRBJ2-1|14|NA|TRBV29-1|TRBD1
TGCAGCGTTGCCCGTAGGGGGCCTTACAATGAGCAGTTCTTC
CSVARRGPYNEQFF
>TRBJ1-5|14|NA|TRBV2|NA
TGTGCCAGCAGGGTAAGCAATAGCAATCAGCCCCAGCATTTT
CASRVSNSNQPQHF
>TRBJ1-4|13|few|TRBV30|NA
TGTGCCTGGAGTGCCGGACCGGAGGTTAAACTGTTTTTT
CAWSAGPEVKLFF
>TRBJ1-5|14|NA|TRBV6-5|TRBD1
TGTGCCAGCAGCAGGACAGGGGCCAATCAGCCCCAGCATTTT
CASSRTGANQPQHF
>TRBJ1-1|15|NA|TRBV4-3|TRBD1
TGCGCCAGCAGCCAGGATGGACAGGGGAACACTGAAGCTTTCTTT
CASSQDGQGNTEAFF
>TRBJ2-1|15|NA|TRBV5-1|NA
TGCGCCAGCAGCTTTAGAGAGAGCTCCTACAATGAGCAGTTCTTC
CASSFRESSYNEQFF
>TRBJ2-7|15|few|TRBV6-5|NA
TGTGCCAGCAGTTACTCTGGCAGCGAATCCTACGAGCAGTACTTC
CASSYSGSESYEQYF
>TRBJ2-1|14|NA|TRBV7-2|TRBD2
TGTGCCAGCAGCTTTTCTAGCGGGAGCAATGAGCAGTTCTTC
CASSFSSGSNEQFF
>TRBJ2-7|13|NA|TRBV6-5|TRBD1
TGTGCCAGCAGTTCGACAGGGACCGCCGAGCAGTACTTC
CASSSTGTAEQYF
>TRBJ1-6|12|NA|TRBV30|NA
TGTGCCTGGACGTCAGGGAATTCACCCCTCCACTTT
CAWTSGNSPLHF
>TRBJ2-5|12|NA|TRBV7-6|NA
TGTGCCAGCGGGGGGTCCCAAGAGACCCAGTACTTC
CASGGSQETQYF
>TRBJ2-3|15|NA|TRBV7-9|NA
TGTGCCAGCATCCGACCCAGGCGGGGCACAGATACGCAGTATTTT
CASIRPRRGTDTQYF
>TRBJ2-7|16|NA|TRBV29-1|NA
TGCAGCGTTGCCCTATCCGGACAGTGGGTCCCCTACGAGCAGTACTTC
CSVALSGQWVPYEQYF
>TRBJ2-2|14|once|TRBV11-3|NA
TGTGCCAGCGGTAACAGGGTTGGGACCGGGGAGCTGTTTTTT
CASGNRVGTGELFF
>TRBJ1-2|15|NA|TRBV29-1|TRBD1
TGCAGCGTTGACGAGAACACAGGGGGCAGTGGTGGCTACACCTTC
CSVDENTGGSGGYTF
>TRBJ2-7|15|few|TRBV6-5|NA
TGTGCCAGCAGTTACTTTGGCAGGGGCTCCTACGAGCAGTACTTC
CASSYFGRGSYEQYF
>TRBJ2-7|14|few|TRBV30|NA
TGTGCCTGGAGTGGGGGGACTGGCTCCTACGAGCAGTACTTC
CAWSGGTGSYEQYF
>TRBJ2-3|16|NA|TRBV7-3|NA
TGTGCCAGCAGCCCGGGGACTGGCCTACCCGTGGATACGCAGTATTTT
CASSPGTGLPVDTQYF
>TRBJ1-4|16|few|TRBV7-2|NA
TGTGCCAGCAGCTTGCGGGGCCGGGGGTTTAATGAAAAACTGTTTTTT
CASSLRGRGFNEKLFF
>TRBJ1-2|14|NA|TRBV7-2|NA
TGTGCCAGCAGCCGGGTTCACAACGACTATGGCTACACCTTC
CASSRVHNDYGYTF
>TRBJ1-1|15|NA|TRBV6-5|NA
TGTGCCAGCTTCCCCGTGCAGTTCATGAACACTGAAGCTTTCTTT
CASFPVQFMNTEAFF
>TRBJ2-3|18|NA|TRBV9|TRBD2
TGTGCCAGCAGCCGGGCGCGACTAGCGGGGGGATTGGCAGATACGCAGTATTTT
CASSRARLAGGLADTQYF
>TRBJ2-5|15|few|TRBV15|TRBD1
TGTGCCACCAGCTTAAGGGACAGGGCAGGAGGGGAGCAGTACTTC
CATSLRDRAGGEQYF
>TRBJ2-5|14|few|TRBV5-1|NA
TGCGCCAGCAGCTTGGGGCCAGACCAAGAGACCCAGTACTTC
CASSLGPDQETQYF
>TRBJ2-6|15|few|TRBV5-1|NA
TGCGCCAGCAGCTTGACAGGGTCAGGGGCCAACGTCCTGACTTTC
CASSLTGSGANVLTF
>TRBJ2-3|16|few|TRBV5-4|TRBD2
TGTGCCAGCAGCTTGGATGCTAGCGGGGGCACAGATACGCAGTATTTT
CASSLDASGGTDTQYF
>TRBJ2-1|14|few|TRBV28|NA
TGTGCCAGCAGTTTAAGCAGCGCCCGGGGTGAGCAGTTCTTC
CASSLSSARGEQFF
>TRBJ1-2|15|NA|TRBV27|NA
TGTGCCAGCAGTTCTGACAGCCTATTTAACTATGGCTACACCTTC
CASSSDSLFNYGYTF
>TRBJ2-7|18|few|TRBV23-1|TRBD1
TGCGCCAGCAGTCAATCCTGGGGGACAGGCACGCTTATCTACGAGCAGTACTTC
CASSQSWGTGTLIYEQYF
>TRBJ2-3|13|few|TRBV7-2|NA
TGTGCCAGCAGCAAACAATTCACAGATACGCAGTATTTT
CASSKQFTDTQYF
>TRBJ1-1|13|few|TRBV7-3|NA
TGTGCCAGCAGCGCACAGATGAACACTGAAGCTTTCTTT
CASSAQMNTEAFF
>TRBJ2-7|14|NA|TRBV29-1|TRBD1
TGCAGCGTTGACCCCGGGGGACAGGGCTACGAGCAGTACTTC
CSVDPGGQGYEQYF